This T cell receptor beta chain was profiled in a study of spatial heterogeneity in lung cancer. Study details: The study sequenced follow-up PBMC samples when they were available, at a median of approximately 2 years after resection.

V shed 5 bases, J shed 4 bases, and the junction held 6 bases outside the gene matches. The V gene's germline CDR1 is SGHTA and CDR2 FQGNSA. The CDR3 runs 15 residues. This clonotype was found a few times. A unique molecular identifier was carried by every single TCR cDNA molecule. Via MiXCR, TCRdb re-called the 5' RACE reads, giving one row per CDR3 protein. The sample records roughly 120,000 distinct CDR3 sequences, roughly 10% being singletons. The sample's time point: blood at routine non-recurrence follow-up after resection. Unsorted whole RNA samples from tumor, nontumor lung or frozen PBMC were sequenced.

Here the sequenced sample was PBMCs, taken at follow-up. The chain recombines TRBV7-2 with TRBJ2-3, with 10 bases aligning to TRBD2. The receptor was derived from a female donor with early-stage non-small cell lung cancer. The CDR3 DNA reads TGTGCCAGCAGCATGATAGCGGGAGGCGCAGATACGCAGTATTTT. Translation: CASSMIAGGADTQYF.